The entry below describes one T cell receptor beta chain. Assay: immunoSEQ multiplex PCR; the TCRdb copy retains only in-frame clones and omits some. This sample carries about 110,000 clones, nearly 90% of them seen once, and the ten largest clones take over 2%. The data derive from a study of T cell responses to AZD1222 COVID-19 vaccine. The sequenced sample was peripheral blood, obtained 28 days after the second AZD1222 dose. This sequence originates from an adult who received the AZD1222 COVID-19 vaccine.

The CDR3 here is CASSLPTGTDTQYF. CDR3 in DNA: TGTGCCAGCAGTTTGCCCACAGGGACAGATACGCAGTATTTT. V usage is TRBV28 and J usage is TRBJ2-3; D might be TRBD1 (6 bases). Trimming left V 3 bases short and J 3 bases short, with 10 bases between. The germline V gene encodes CDR1 MDHEN and CDR2 SYDVKM. This CDR3 has 14 amino acids. The full variable domain, in which reference TRBV28 and TRBJ2-3 provide the parts outside the CDR3, is DVKVTQSSRYLVKRTGEKVFLECVQDMDHENMFWYRQDPGLGLRLIYFSYDVKMKEKGDIPEGYSVSREKKERFSLILESASTNQTSMYLCASSLPTGTDTQYFGPGTRLTVL.